The present TCR beta chain was sequenced within a study of blood T cell repertoires in COVID-19. Study information: COVID-19 samples from acute and convalescent phases originated in the United States, Italy and Spain. PBMCs, B-cell-depleted T cells, or T cells provided the cDNA or gDNA that made up the material.

As originally analysed: Nucleated cell counts were estimated from reference gene primer amplification. Profiled with immunoSEQ multiplex PCR; TCRdb holds only in-frame clones, not every one. V and J calls and clone size are copied from that table; D and trimming were computed from the DNA. The sample includes over 25,000 clones, roughly 85% of them seen just once. Per germline, CDR1 LNHDA and CDR2 SQIVND (reference sequence). CDR3 length: 15 residues. The J segment lost 5 bases and the V segment lost 5 bases, leaving 8 bases of the junction unmatched. A note on this clone: The sample carries other DNA sequences with the same CDR3.

The sequence was collected from a man aged 60-69 years with active COVID-19. What was sequenced was peripheral blood. This sequence joins TRBV19 and TRBJ1-1; TRBD1 agrees at 10 bases. The CDR3 sequence is CASSPRRTGGTEAFF. CDR3 bases: TGTGCCAGTAGTCCGAGAAGGACAGGGGGTACTGAAGCTTTCTTT.